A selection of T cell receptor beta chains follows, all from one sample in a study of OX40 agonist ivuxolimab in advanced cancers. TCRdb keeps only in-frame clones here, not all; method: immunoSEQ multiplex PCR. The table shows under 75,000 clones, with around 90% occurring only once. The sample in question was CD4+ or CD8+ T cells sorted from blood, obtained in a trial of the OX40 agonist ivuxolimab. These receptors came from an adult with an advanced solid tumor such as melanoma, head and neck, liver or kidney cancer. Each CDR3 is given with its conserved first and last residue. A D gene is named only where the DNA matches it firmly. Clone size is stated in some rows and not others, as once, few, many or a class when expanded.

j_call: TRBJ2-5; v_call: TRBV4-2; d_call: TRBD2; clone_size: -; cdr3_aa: CASSQGTRSETQYF; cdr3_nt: TGTGCCAGCAGCCAAGGGACTAGGTCTGAGACCCAGTACTTC
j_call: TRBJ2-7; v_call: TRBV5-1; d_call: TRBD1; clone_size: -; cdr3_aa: CASSPGQGPHEQYF; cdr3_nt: TGCGCCAGCAGCCCTGGACAGGGTCCCCACGAGCAGTACTTC
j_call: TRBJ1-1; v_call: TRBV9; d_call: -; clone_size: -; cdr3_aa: CASSVTENTEAFF; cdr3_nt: TGTGCCAGCAGCGTAACCGAGAACACTGAAGCTTTCTTT
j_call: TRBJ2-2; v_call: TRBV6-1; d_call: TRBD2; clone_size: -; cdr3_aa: CASSARREITGELFF; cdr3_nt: TGTGCCAGCAGTGCTCGGCGGGAGATCACCGGGGAGCTGTTTTTT
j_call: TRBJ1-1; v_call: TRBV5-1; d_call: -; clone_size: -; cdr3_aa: CASSFFPGTEAFF; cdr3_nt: TGCGCCAGCAGCTTTTTTCCGGGCACTGAAGCTTTCTTT
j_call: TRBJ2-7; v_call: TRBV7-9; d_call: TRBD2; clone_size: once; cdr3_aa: CASSSDVAGAVYEQYF; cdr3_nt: TGTGCCAGCAGCTCCGACGTAGCGGGAGCAGTTTACGAGCAGTACTTC
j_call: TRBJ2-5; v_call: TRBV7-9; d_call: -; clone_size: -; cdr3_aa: CASSTSETQYF; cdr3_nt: TGTGCCAGCAGCACTTCAGAGACCCAGTACTTC
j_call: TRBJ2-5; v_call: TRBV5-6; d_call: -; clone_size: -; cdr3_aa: CASSWQGGGRETQYF; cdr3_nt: TGTGCCAGCAGCTGGCAGGGGGGAGGGCGAGAGACCCAGTACTTC
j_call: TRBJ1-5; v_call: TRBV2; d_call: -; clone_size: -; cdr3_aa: CASSFQTGSNQPQHF; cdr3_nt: TGTGCCAGCAGTTTTCAGACAGGAAGCAATCAGCCCCAGCATTTT
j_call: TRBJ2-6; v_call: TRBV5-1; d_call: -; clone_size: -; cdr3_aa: CASSLGALAGANVLTF; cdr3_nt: TGCGCCAGCAGCTTGGGGGCGTTAGCTGGGGCCAACGTCCTGACTTTC
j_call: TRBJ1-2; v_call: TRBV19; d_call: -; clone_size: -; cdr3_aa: CASSIDLASYGYTF; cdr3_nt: TGTGCCAGTAGTATAGATCTGGCGTCTTACGGCTACACCTTC
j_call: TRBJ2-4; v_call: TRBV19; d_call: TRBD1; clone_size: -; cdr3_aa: CASSLGRGRPIFKNIQYF; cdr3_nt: TGTGCCAGTAGTCTTGGCAGGGGGAGACCGATCTTCAAAAACATTCAGTACTTC
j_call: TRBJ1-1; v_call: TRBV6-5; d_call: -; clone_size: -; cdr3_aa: CASTTPQYTEAFF; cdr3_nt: TGTGCCAGCACAACCCCACAGTACACTGAAGCTTTCTTT
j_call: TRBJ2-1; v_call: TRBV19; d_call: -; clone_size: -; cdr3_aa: CATAPSGVTYNEQFF; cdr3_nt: TGTGCCACCGCCCCCTCGGGAGTCACCTACAATGAGCAGTTCTTC
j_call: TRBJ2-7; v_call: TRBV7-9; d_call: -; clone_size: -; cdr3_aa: CASSRDASYEQYF; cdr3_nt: TGTGCCAGCAGCAGGGACGCCTCCTACGAGCAGTACTTC
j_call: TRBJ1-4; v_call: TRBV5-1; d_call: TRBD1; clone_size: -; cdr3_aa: CASSTGQGTGEKLFF; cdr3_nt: TGCGCCAGCAGCACCGGACAGGGCACGGGTGAAAAACTGTTTTTT
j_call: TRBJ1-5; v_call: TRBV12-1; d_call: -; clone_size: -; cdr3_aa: CASSLGPGNQPQHF; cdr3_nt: TGTGCCAGCAGCTTGGGACCCGGCAATCAGCCCCAGCATTTT
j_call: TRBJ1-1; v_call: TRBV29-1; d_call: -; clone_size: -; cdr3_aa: CSVDDVGVAFF; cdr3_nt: TGCAGCGTTGACGACGTAGGGGTGGCTTTCTTT
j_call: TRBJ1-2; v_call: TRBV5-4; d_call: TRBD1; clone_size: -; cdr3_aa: CASSLERGQGLANYGYTF; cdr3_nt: TGTGCCAGCAGCTTGGAGCGTGGACAGGGGCTCGCTAACTATGGCTACACCTTC
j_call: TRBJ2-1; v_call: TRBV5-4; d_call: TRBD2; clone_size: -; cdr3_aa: CASSGRTSGSDEQFF; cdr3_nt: TGTGCCAGCAGCGGGAGGACTAGCGGGAGCGATGAGCAGTTCTTC
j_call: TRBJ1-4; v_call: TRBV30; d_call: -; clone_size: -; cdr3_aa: CAWSVFTTNEKLFF; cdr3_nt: TGTGCCTGGAGTGTATTCACAACTAATGAAAAACTGTTTTTT
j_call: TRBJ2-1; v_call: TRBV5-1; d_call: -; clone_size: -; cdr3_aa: CASRVQLSEQFF; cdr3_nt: TGCGCCAGCAGGGTTCAGCTTAGTGAGCAGTTCTTC
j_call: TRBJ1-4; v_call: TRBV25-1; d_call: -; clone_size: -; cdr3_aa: CASSETGPNEKLFF; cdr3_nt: TGTGCCAGCAGTGAAACAGGACCTAATGAAAAACTGTTTTTT
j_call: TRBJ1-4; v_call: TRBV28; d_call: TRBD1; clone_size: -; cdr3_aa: CASRRTGSEKLFF; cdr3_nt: TGTGCCAGCCGAAGGACAGGGAGTGAAAAACTGTTTTTT
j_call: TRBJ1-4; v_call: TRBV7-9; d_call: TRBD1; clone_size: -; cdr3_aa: CASSPGTGVNEKLFF; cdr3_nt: TGTGCCAGCAGCCCGGGGACAGGGGTTAATGAAAAACTGTTTTTT
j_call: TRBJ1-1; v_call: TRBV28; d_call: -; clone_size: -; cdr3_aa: CASSSLHRARENTEAFF; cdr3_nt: TGTGCCAGCAGTTCCCTACACAGGGCCCGCGAGAACACTGAAGCTTTCTTT
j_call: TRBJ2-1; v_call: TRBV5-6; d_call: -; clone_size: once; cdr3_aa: CASSWDGTPNYNEQFF; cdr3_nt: TGTGCCAGCAGCTGGGACGGGACTCCGAATTACAATGAGCAGTTCTTC
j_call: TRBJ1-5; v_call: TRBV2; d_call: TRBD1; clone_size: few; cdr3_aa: CASSPVTGGGQPQHF; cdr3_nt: TGTGCCAGCAGTCCCGTGACAGGGGGCGGGCAGCCCCAGCATTTT
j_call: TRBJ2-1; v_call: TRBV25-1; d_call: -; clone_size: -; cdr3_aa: CASQARWEVSYNEQFF; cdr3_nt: TGTGCCAGCCAAGCGAGGTGGGAGGTCTCCTACAATGAGCAGTTCTTC
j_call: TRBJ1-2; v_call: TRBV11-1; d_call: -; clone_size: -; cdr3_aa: CASSLAGNYGYTF; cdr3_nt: TGTGCCAGCAGCTTAGCAGGGAACTATGGCTACACCTTC
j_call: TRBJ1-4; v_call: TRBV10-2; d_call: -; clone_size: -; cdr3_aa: CASSRAIYEKLFF; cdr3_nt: TGCGCCAGCAGCAGAGCCATATATGAAAAACTGTTTTTT
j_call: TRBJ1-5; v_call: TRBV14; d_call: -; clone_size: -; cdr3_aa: CASSQGRDQPQHF; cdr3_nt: TGTGCCAGCAGCCAAGGTAGGGATCAGCCCCAGCATTTT
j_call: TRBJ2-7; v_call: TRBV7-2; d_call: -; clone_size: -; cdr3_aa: CASSLGAGGYEQYF; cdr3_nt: TGTGCCAGCAGCTTAGGGGCAGGGGGGTACGAGCAGTACTTC
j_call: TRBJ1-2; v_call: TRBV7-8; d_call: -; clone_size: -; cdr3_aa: CASSAIQGGYDGYTF; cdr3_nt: TGTGCCAGCAGCGCCATACAGGGAGGGTATGATGGCTACACCTTC
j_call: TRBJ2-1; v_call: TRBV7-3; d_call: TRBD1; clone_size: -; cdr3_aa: CASSLTTGTVHYNEQFF; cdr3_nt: TGTGCCAGCAGCTTAACTACCGGGACAGTTCACTACAATGAGCAGTTCTTC
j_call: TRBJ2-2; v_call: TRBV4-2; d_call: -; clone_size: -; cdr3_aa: CASSSRSTGELFF; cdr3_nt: TGTGCCAGCAGCTCTCGGTCGACCGGGGAGCTGTTTTTT
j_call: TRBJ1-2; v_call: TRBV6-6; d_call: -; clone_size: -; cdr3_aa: CASSSDRNYGYTF; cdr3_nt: TGTGCCAGCAGTTCCGACAGGAACTATGGCTACACCTTC
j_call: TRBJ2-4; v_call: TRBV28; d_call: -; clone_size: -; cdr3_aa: CASSLKGEQYF; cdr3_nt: TGTGCCAGCAGTTTAAAGGGGGAGCAGTACTTC
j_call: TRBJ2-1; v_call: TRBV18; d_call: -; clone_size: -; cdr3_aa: CASSPSTGQFF; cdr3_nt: TGTGCCAGCTCACCTAGCACAGGTCAGTTCTTC
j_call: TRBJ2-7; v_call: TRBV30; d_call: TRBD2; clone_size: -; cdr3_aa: CAWSVVAGGEQYF; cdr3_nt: TGTGCCTGGAGTGTGGTAGCGGGAGGCGAGCAGTACTTC
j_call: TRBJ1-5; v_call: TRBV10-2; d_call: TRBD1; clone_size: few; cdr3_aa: CASSESGGGNQPQHF; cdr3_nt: TGCGCCAGCAGTGAGTCAGGGGGCGGCAATCAGCCCCAGCATTTT
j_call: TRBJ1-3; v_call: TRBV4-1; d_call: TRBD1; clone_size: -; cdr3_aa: CASSQVGTGAGNTIYF; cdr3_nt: TGCGCCAGCAGCCAGGTGGGGACAGGGGCCGGAAACACCATATATTTT
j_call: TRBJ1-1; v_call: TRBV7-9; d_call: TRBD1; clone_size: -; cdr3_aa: CASSVTGVGNTEAFF; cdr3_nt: TGTGCCAGCAGCGTAACAGGGGTGGGGAACACTGAAGCTTTCTTT
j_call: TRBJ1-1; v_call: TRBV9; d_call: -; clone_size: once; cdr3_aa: CASSRGLKRNTEAFF; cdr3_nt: TGTGCCAGCAGCCGCGGGCTAAAACGGAACACTGAAGCTTTCTTT
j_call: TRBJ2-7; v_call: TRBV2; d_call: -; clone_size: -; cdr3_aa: CASSGLASYEQYF; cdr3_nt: TGTGCCAGCAGTGGTTTAGCGTCCTACGAGCAGTACTTC
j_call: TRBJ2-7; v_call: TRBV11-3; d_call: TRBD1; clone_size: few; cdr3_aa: CASSLEVGTGPAYEQYF; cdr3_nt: TGTGCCAGCAGCTTAGAAGTCGGGACAGGGCCCGCCTACGAGCAGTACTTC
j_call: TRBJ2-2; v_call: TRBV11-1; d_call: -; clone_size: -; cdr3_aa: CASSHNTGELFF; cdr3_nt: TGTGCCAGCAGCCATAACACCGGGGAGCTGTTTTTT
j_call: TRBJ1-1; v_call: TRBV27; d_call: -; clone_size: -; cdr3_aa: CASSGRGVWTEAFF; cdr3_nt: TGTGCCAGCAGTGGAAGGGGGGTTTGGACTGAAGCTTTCTTT
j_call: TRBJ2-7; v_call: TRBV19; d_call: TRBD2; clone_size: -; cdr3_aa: CASSRGLAGVINEQYF; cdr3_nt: TGTGCCAGTAGTAGAGGACTAGCGGGAGTCATCAACGAGCAGTACTTC
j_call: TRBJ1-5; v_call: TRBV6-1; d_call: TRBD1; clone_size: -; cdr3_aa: CASSSLDRGNQPQHF; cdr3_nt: TGTGCCAGCAGTTCCCTGGACAGGGGAAATCAGCCCCAGCATTTT
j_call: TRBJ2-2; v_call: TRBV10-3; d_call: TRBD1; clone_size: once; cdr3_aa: CAARQGGTGELFF; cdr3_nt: TGTGCCGCCCGACAGGGGGGCACCGGGGAGCTGTTTTTT
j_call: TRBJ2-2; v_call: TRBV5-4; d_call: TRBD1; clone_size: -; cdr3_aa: CASRTDRTGELFF; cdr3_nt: TGTGCCAGCAGAACGGACAGGACCGGGGAGCTGTTTTTT
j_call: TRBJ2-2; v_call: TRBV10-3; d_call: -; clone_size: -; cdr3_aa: CAISERIGGELFF; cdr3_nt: TGTGCCATCAGTGAGAGGATCGGCGGGGAGCTGTTTTTT
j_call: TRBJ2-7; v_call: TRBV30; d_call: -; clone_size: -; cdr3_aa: CAWMGNTYEQYF; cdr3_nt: TGTGCCTGGATGGGGAATACCTACGAGCAGTACTTC
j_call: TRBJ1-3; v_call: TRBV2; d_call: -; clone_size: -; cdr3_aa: CASSAGNTIYF; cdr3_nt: TGTGCCAGCAGCGCTGGAAACACCATATATTTT